Listed below are T cell receptor beta chains from one sample, sequenced in a study of vaccination and CD4 T cells after COVID-19. For these TCRs, the target antigens are not known. TCRdb redid the calling of the PCR reads with MiXCR, one entry per CDR3 protein. The table includes under 15,000 distinct CDR3 sequences, roughly two fifths detected once. Material for sequencing was CD4+ T cells from blood, cultured in vitro. These receptors were obtained from a human donor who had recovered from COVID-19. Each CDR3 is given without its conserved first and last residue. Size is omitted from some rows. Given values are once, few, many or a class for expanded clones.

V,size,J,CDR3
TRBV6-1,NA,TRBJ2-7,ASSSGTSGAYEQY
TRBV9,few,TRBJ2-5,ASSVAARGQETQY
TRBV2,NA,TRBJ1-5,ASSENGQGLQPQH
TRBV30,few,TRBJ1-5,AWSVGAGPNQPQH
TRBV24-1,few,TRBJ2-7,ATSPQGRNEQY
TRBV20-1,NA,TRBJ1-2,SARGAAGYGYT
TRBV5-6,NA,TRBJ2-3,ASSEDWDTDTQY
TRBV7-2,NA,TRBJ2-7,ASSSRVAGPSSYEQY
TRBV7-2,few,TRBJ2-7,ASSRATKVRESREQY
TRBV20-1,NA,TRBJ1-2,SAADRVYGYT
TRBV11-3,NA,TRBJ2-3,ASSFRRTDTQY
TRBV24-1,NA,TRBJ1-2,ATSERADYGYT
TRBV19,NA,TRBJ2-2,ASIRQGRGTGELF
TRBV27,NA,TRBJ2-1,ASSELAGRSYNEQF
TRBV6-2/TRBV6-3,NA,TRBJ2-5,ASSSVGQETQY
TRBV5-8,NA,TRBJ2-2,ASSLAGLNTGELF
TRBV6-1,few,TRBJ1-2,ASSEALQGTYGYT
TRBV7-6,NA,TRBJ2-2,ASSLRLADATGELF
TRBV12-3/TRBV12-4,few,TRBJ1-2,ASGEQGAGYGYT
TRBV20-1,NA,TRBJ1-6,SARDLSTGGSPLH
TRBV18,NA,TRBJ2-2,ASSPGGTGELF
TRBV6-1,NA,TRBJ1-1,ASSWTGNTEAF
TRBV7-2,few,TRBJ2-2,ASSLWENTGELF
TRBV15,NA,TRBJ2-1,ATSRGGIGTPQF
TRBV12-3/TRBV12-4,NA,TRBJ1-1,ASSPGRGTEAF
TRBV10-1,few,TRBJ2-1,ASSPNRAGMQF
TRBV20-1,NA,TRBJ1-2,SVHRRRRAGGYT
TRBV12-3/TRBV12-4,once,TRBJ1-6,ASSWGQNYNSPLH
TRBV7-9,NA,TRBJ1-2,ASSPGQGLSYT
TRBV24-1,NA,TRBJ2-7,ATSEGSDYEQY
TRBV25-1,few,TRBJ2-5,ASSEWETQY
TRBV20-1,few,TRBJ2-7,SASPFQGATGEQY
TRBV20-1,once,TRBJ1-1,SARTPRGEMNTEAF